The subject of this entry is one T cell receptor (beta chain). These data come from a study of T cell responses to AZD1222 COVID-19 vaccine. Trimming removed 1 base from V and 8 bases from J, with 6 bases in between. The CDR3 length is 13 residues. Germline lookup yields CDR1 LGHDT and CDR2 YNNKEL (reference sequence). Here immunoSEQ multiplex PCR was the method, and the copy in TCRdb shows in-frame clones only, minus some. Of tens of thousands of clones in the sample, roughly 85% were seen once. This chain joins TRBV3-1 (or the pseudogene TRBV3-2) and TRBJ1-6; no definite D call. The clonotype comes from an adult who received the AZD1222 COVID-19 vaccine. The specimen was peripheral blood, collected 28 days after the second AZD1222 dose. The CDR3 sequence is CASSQVGDSPLHF. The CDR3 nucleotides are TGTGCCAGCAGCCAAGTGGGCGATTCACCCCTCCACTTT.